This T cell receptor (beta chain) was retrieved from a study of T cell changes during pregnancy in multiple sclerosis. V gave up 5 bases and J gave up 1 base; unmatched junction bases: 1. From germline, CDR1 is LNHDA and CDR2 SQIVND (reference sequence). CDR3 length equals 14 residues. Here immunoSEQ multiplex PCR was the method, and the copy in TCRdb shows in-frame clones only, minus some. The sample holds approximately 60,000 clones, around 94% seen once. This specimen was CD8+ T cells from peripheral blood mononuclear cells, taken in the third trimester of pregnancy. This TCR was recovered from a female donor with multiple sclerosis, enrolled in a pregnancy study. The J gene is TRBJ1-1, the V gene TRBV19; 10 bases are shared with TRBD1. The CDR3, as DNA: TGTGCCAGTAGTTGGGACAGGGGGAACACTGAAGCTTTCTTT. The encoded protein is CASSWDRGNTEAFF.